The T cell receptor (beta chain) described here comes from a study of vaccination and CD4 T cells after COVID-19. Whole-study context: Ranging from 14 to 241, the interval between dose two and post-vaccine sampling had a median of approximately 77 days.

This sample's treatment: roughly 11-day PBMC culture with coronavirus spike peptide pools or control peptides (ViraFEST assay). This CDR3 region has 15 residues. Germline lookup yields CDR1 SNHLY and CDR2 FYNNEI. Unmatched junction bases numbered 11, after V lost 7 bases and J lost 6 bases. Cultured CD4+ T cell DNA was sequenced using the Oncomine TCR Beta short-read assay. MiXCR, applied by TCRdb to the PCR reads, yields one record per CDR3 protein. The table lists a few thousand distinct CDR3 sequences, 71% of them singletons. Remarks on this clonotype: Antigen unknown.

This TCR derives from a human donor who had recovered from COVID-19. Sequenced sample: CD4+ T cells from blood, cultured in vitro. The chain has TRBV2 and TRBJ2-5; TRBD2 matches 10 bases. CDR3 in DNA: TGTGCCAGCAAACCGCCTAGCGGGGGAGGAAAGACCCAGTACTTC. Encoded protein: CASKPPSGGGKTQYF.